This paragraph covers one T cell receptor beta chain sequence. The sample comes from a study of cytomegalovirus exposure and HLA in healthy donors. The CDR3 contains 15 residues. In germline, CDR1 is LGHNT, CDR2 FRNRAP. V was clipped by 1 base and J by 5 bases, with 14 bases between them. Profiled with immunoSEQ multiplex PCR; TCRdb holds only in-frame clones, not every one. The sample lists some 130,000 clones, over 75% seen once, with about 6.3% in the top ten. The chain is built from TRBV12-5 and TRBJ1-1, with D tentatively TRBD1 (6 bases). This TCR derives from a woman aged 18 to 35 in good health and CMV-seropositive. The sequenced sample consisted of PBMCs. In DNA, the CDR3 is TGTGCTAGTGGTTTGGGGGACATACTGAGGACTGAAGCTTTCTTT. It yields the protein CASGLGDILRTEAFF.